One and the same sample provided the 21 T cell receptor beta chains below, sequenced in a study of vaccination and CD4 T cells after COVID-19. Treatment of the sample: approximately 9-day PBMC culture with coronavirus spike peptide pools or control peptides (ViraFEST assay). Oncomine TCR Beta short-read sequencing was applied to DNA from cultured CD4+ T cells. TCRdb redid the calling of the PCR reads with MiXCR, one entry per CDR3 protein. The table shows 9,000 to 13,000 distinct CDR3 sequences, with about 33% occurring only once. Their specific antigens are unknown. Sample: CD4+ T cells from blood, cultured in vitro, taken after SARS-CoV-2 vaccination. The receptors come from a human donor who had recovered from COVID-19.

This clonotype was detected a few times. This sequence joins TRBV27 and TRBJ2-6; D is unclear. Germline-derived CDR1 and CDR2 are MNHEY and SMNVEV (reference sequence). The CDR3 totals 17 residues. The V end lost 3 bases, the J end lost 0 bases, and 12 bases lay between the germline ends. CDR3 nucleotide sequence: TGTGCCAGCAGTTTCCGACGCGGCCCCTCTGGGGCCAACGTCCTGACTTTC. It is translated as CASSFRRGPSGANVLTF.

This clonotype was counted between two and nine times. The V and J genes are TRBV6-1 and TRBJ1-5, with a weak D call TRBD1 (5 bases). V shed 5 bases and J shed 0 bases, with 14 bases lying between them. The CDR3 is made up of 16 amino acids. CDR1 is MNHNS, CDR2 SASEGT, per germline. The CDR3 loop reads CASSHDRRSSNQPQHF. In nucleotides, the CDR3 is TGTGCCAGCAGTCACGACAGACGATCTAGCAATCAGCCCCAGCATTTT.

This clonotype was picked up a small number of times. The chain recombines TRBV19 with TRBJ1-6; 8 bases are a match to TRBD1. The germline CDR1 and CDR2 sequences are LNHDA and SQIVND (reference sequence). V trimming: 5 bases; J trimming: 10 bases; junction bases outside the gene matches: 7. The CDR3 has 14 amino acids. The DNA of the CDR3 is TGTGCCAGTAGTCCCGACAGGGGTGGATCACCCCTCCACTTT. Translated, it gives CASSPDRGGSPLHF.

CDR3 sequence (DNA): TGTGCCAGCAGCCGACTAGAGAGGGAGCAGTACTTC. Amino acids: CASSRLEREQYF. The genes are TRBV7-9 and TRBJ2-7, with a weak D call TRBD2 (6 bases). From germline, CDR1 is SEHNR and CDR2 FQNEAQ (reference sequence). The CDR3 extends over 12 amino acids. V dropped 5 bases and J dropped 7 bases, with 12 bases sitting between them.

V usage is TRBV7-2 and J usage is TRBJ1-6; a possible D gene is TRBD1 (5 bases). Per germline, CDR1 SGHTA and CDR2 FQGNSA. The V and J ends lost 5 bases and 0 bases respectively, with 8 bases between them. The length of the CDR3 is 15 residues. The CDR3 loop is CASSLGLSYNSPLHF. In nucleotides, the CDR3 is TGTGCCAGCAGCCTGGGACTCTCCTATAATTCACCCCTCCACTTT.

CDR3 bases: TGTGCCAGTAGTATAGGGCTTCGCCTCTCCTACGAGCAGTACTTC. It codes for CASSIGLRLSYEQYF. The chain has TRBV19 and TRBJ2-7; no reliable D call. This CDR3 spans 15 amino acids. The V end lost 1 base, the J end lost 0 bases, and 10 bases lay between the germline ends. Germline-derived CDR1 and CDR2 are LNHDA and SQIVND (reference sequence). The complete variable domain, with remaining parts taken from reference TRBV19 and TRBJ2-7, reads DGGITQSPKYLFRKEGQNVTLSCEQNLNHDAMYWYRQDPGQGLRLIYYSQIVNDFQKGDIAEGYSVSREKKESFPLTVTSAQKNPTAFYLCASSIGLRLSYEQYFGPGTRLTVT.

V and J are TRBV11-2 and TRBJ2-3; TRBD1 aligns across 8 bases. J was trimmed by 2 bases and V by 6 bases; bases with no gene match: 10. Germline loops: CDR1 SGHAT, CDR2 FQNNGV. This CDR3 contains 16 residues. The CDR3 protein is CASRSGQGRTTDTQYF. CDR3 DNA sequence: TGTGCCAGCAGATCCGGACAGGGTCGGACCACAGATACGCAGTATTTT.

The rearrangement uses TRBV15 and TRBJ2-1, with 9 nucleotides matching TRBD1. V lost 0 bases and J lost 8; bases outside the gene matches: 11. This CDR3 region has 17 residues. The germline V gene has CDR1 LNHNV and CDR2 YYDKDF (reference sequence). The CDR3 DNA follows: TGTGCCACCAGCAGAGATTTAAGGGACAGGGTTGGCTATGAGCAGTTCTTC. This gives the protein CATSRDLRDRVGYEQFF.

The CDR3 sequence is CASSQEGLAGGYYSYEQYF. The CDR3 DNA reads as TGTGCCAGCAGCCAAGAAGGTCTAGCGGGAGGGTATTACTCCTACGAGCAGTACTTC. The chain is built from TRBV14 and TRBJ2-7; 12 nucleotides match TRBD2. The CDR3 has 19 residues. V shed 0 bases and J 0 bases; nucleotides not matched to a gene: 9. CDR1 SGHDN and CDR2 FVKESK come from the germline V gene. Drawing the rest from reference TRBV14 and TRBJ2-7, the complete variable domain is EAGVTQFPSHSVIEKGQTVTLRCDPISGHDNLYWYRRVMGKEIKFLLHFVKESKQDESGMPNNRFLAERTGGTYSTLKVQPAELEDSGVYFCASSQEGLAGGYYSYEQYFGPGTRLTVT.

V usage is TRBV5-4 and J usage is TRBJ2-5, with D uncertain. The CDR3 runs to 13 residues. The V gene lost 6 bases and the J gene lost 5 bases, with 14 bases spanning the gap. Germline CDR1 and CDR2: SGHNT and YYREEE (reference sequence). The CDR3 bases are TGTGCCAGCACCACGAACACGTGGGAGACCCAGTACTTC. It specifies CASTTNTWETQYF.

This rearrangement joins TRBV28 to TRBJ1-2, with a possible D match to TRBD1 (6 bases). V lost 6 bases to trimming and J lost 8 bases, with 22 bases between them. CDR3 size: 15 residues. The V gene's germline CDR1 is MDHEN and CDR2 SYDVKM. The CDR3 loop is CASSPHVSGARGYTF. The CDR3 DNA reads TGTGCCAGCAGCCCCCATGTGTCGGGGGCGCGCGGCTACACCTTC.

The chain combines TRBV6-5 with TRBJ2-7, with 8 bases lining up with TRBD2. The CDR3 is 15 amino acids. After removal of 3 bases from V and 2 bases from J, the junction contained 6 bases not matched to a gene. The germline CDR1 and CDR2 sequences are MNHEY and SVGAGI. CDR3 DNA: TGTGCCAGCAGTTATGTCGGGAGGGCCGCCTACGAGCAGTACTTC. Protein sequence: CASSYVGRAAYEQYF.

This rearrangement joins TRBV6-1 to TRBJ2-7, with 10 bases fitting TRBD2. The CDR3 consists of 17 residues. The junction had 10 bases not matched to a gene; V was cut back by 3 bases and J by 2 bases. CDR1 and CDR2 from the germline V gene are MNHNS and SASEGT. The CDR3 DNA reads TGTGCCAGCAGTGAGACCACTAGCGGGACCAGACCCTACGAGCAGTACTTC. Translated: CASSETTSGTRPYEQYF.

The chain combines TRBV20-1 with TRBJ2-1; 8 positions match TRBD2. This CDR3 spans 14 amino acids. V shed 6 bases and J 8 bases; nucleotides not matched to a gene: 12. CDR1 and CDR2 from the germline V gene are DFQATT and SNEGSKA (reference sequence). CDR3 nucleotides: TGCAGTGCCGGGGGGGCGCCCCCGGTCGATGAGCAGTTCTTC. It yields the protein CSAGGAPPVDEQFF.

This chain connects TRBV28 to TRBJ2-5; D might be TRBD1 or TRBD2, each matching 5 bases. V shed 6 bases and J shed 2 bases, with 13 bases lying between them. CDR1 and CDR2 from the germline V gene are MDHEN and SYDVKM. The CDR3 has 14 amino acids. Written as DNA, the CDR3 is TGTGCCAGCAGAGCCCCCGGGGCACAAGAGACCCAGTACTTC. This translates into CASRAPGAQETQYF.

Only a few counts were recorded for this clonotype. The chain has TRBV6-1 and TRBJ2-6; D possibly corresponds to TRBD2 (5 bases). In germline, CDR1 is MNHNS, CDR2 SASEGT. The CDR3 is 14 amino acids. Trimming left V 10 bases short and J 0 bases short, with 10 bases between. The CDR3 coding sequence is TGTGCCACCGAGCGGATCTCTGGGGCCAACGTCCTGACTTTC. Protein: CATERISGANVLTF.

The rearrangement joins TRBV6-1 to TRBJ2-3; the D gene is possibly TRBD1 (6 bases). The CDR3 is 14 residues long. CDR1 is MNHNS and CDR2 is SASEGT in the germline V gene. Trimming shortened V by 7 bases and J by 5 bases, and 16 bases separated the two germline ends. CDR3 sequence (DNA): TGTGCCAGCAAACAAGGGGGAAGCGAAGATACGCAGTATTTT. It translates to CASKQGGSEDTQYF.

The chain employs TRBV5-5 and TRBJ2-1; 8 bases are shared with TRBD2. Trimming took 4 bases from V and 2 from J; bases not matched to a gene: 8. Germline V gene data show CDR1 as SGHKS and CDR2 as YYEKEE (reference sequence). The CDR3 has 16 amino acids. The CDR3 loop reads CASSPRPGGAYNEQFF. In DNA form, the CDR3 reads TGTGCCAGCAGCCCCAGGCCGGGAGGGGCCTACAATGAGCAGTTCTTC.

This chain connects TRBV28 to TRBJ1-2; 11 bases are shared with TRBD1. With 6 bases clipped from V and 4 bases from J, the junction kept 22 bases outside the gene matches. The CDR3 spans 20 residues. Per the germline V gene, CDR1 is MDHEN and CDR2 is SYDVKM. CDR3 region: CASRSPSRTGGRGDLYGYTF. Written as DNA, the CDR3 is TGTGCCAGCAGGTCCCCATCAAGGACAGGGGGCCGAGGGGACCTCTATGGCTACACCTTC.

Relative to its sample, this clonotype is medium-sized. The V call is TRBV7-8, the J call TRBJ1-1, with D unclear. The germline V and J ends were trimmed by 1 base and 1 base, with 4 bases remaining between them. Germline-derived CDR1 and CDR2 are SGHVS and FQNEAQ. The CDR3 runs to 13 residues. CDR3: CASSLGRNTEAFF. CDR3 nucleotide sequence: TGTGCCAGCAGCTTAGGCCGGAACACTGAAGCTTTCTTT.

This clonotype was counted only a few times. The CDR3 DNA is TGCGCCAGCAGCCAAGACCCCCGACAGGGGGCTAACTATGGCTACACCTTC. Translation gives CASSQDPRQGANYGYTF. V usage is TRBV4-3 and J usage is TRBJ1-2; TRBD1 aligns across 9 bases. The CDR3 spans 17 residues. Trimming cost V 0 bases and J 0 bases; bases outside gene matches: 5. Germline CDR1 and CDR2: LGHNA and YSLEER.